This T cell receptor beta chain was retrieved from a study of OX40 agonist ivuxolimab in advanced cancers. Study results and limitations: More expanded clones were seen, on average, in CD8+ T cells than in CD4+.

Sequencing used immunoSEQ multiplex PCR; TCRdb keeps in-frame clones, though not all of them. The sample has about 71,000 clones, around 94% seen once. V was shortened by 4 bases and J by 0 bases, with 4 bases between the two germline ends. CDR3 length: 13 amino acids. Germline values: CDR1 MNHEY, CDR2 SMNVEV (reference sequence). This clone was observed once. Antigen: not known. The TCR was taken from an adult with an advanced solid tumor such as melanoma, head and neck, liver or kidney cancer. The genes are TRBV27 and TRBJ1-3; D not certain. The specimen was CD4+ or CD8+ T cells sorted from blood, collected in a trial of the OX40 agonist ivuxolimab. The CDR3 here is CASSSSSGNTIYF. The CDR3 nucleotides read TGTGCCAGCAGTTCCTCCTCTGGAAACACCATATATTTT.